Following are 2 T cell receptor beta chains from one sample sequenced in a study of T cell changes during pregnancy in multiple sclerosis. Only in-frame clones appear in the TCRdb table, and some are missing; sequencing was by immunoSEQ multiplex PCR. The sample holds roughly 49,000 clones; 90% are singletons and the top ten take about 1.5%. This specimen was peripheral blood, taken in the first trimester of pregnancy. These receptors all stem from a female donor in good health, enrolled as a control in a pregnancy study.

The chain employs TRBV28 and TRBJ1-5; 9 nucleotides match TRBD1. This CDR3 is built from 17 residues. Looked up from germline, CDR1 is MDHEN and CDR2 is SYDVKM. V lost 4 bases, J lost 0 bases, and 7 bases stayed unmatched. The CDR3 here is CASSSGQGFGSNQPQHF. The CDR3 coding sequence is TGTGCCAGCAGTTCCGGACAGGGGTTCGGTAGCAATCAGCCCCAGCATTTT.

This rearrangement joins TRBV6-1 to TRBJ1-6, with TRBD1 matching 9 bases. Per germline, CDR1 MNHNS and CDR2 SASEGT. This CDR3 spans 15 amino acids. The trim removed 6 bases at V and 4 bases at J, leaving 4 bases unmatched. CDR3: CASRSGQGYNSPLHF. The CDR3 DNA follows: TGTGCCAGCAGATCCGGACAGGGGTATAATTCACCCCTCCACTTT.